The source of this T cell receptor beta chain is a study of CD8 T cells in ankylosing spondylitis. Broader study findings: Within ankylosing spondylitis blood, a TCR beta motif made up of seven to nine highly homologous variants appeared to be characteristic. Disease-linked clones reportedly concentrated significantly in matched ankylosing spondylitis synovial fluid. Disease-linked clones bore a CD8+ phenotype, appearing relatively rarely in peripheral blood.

This clonotype has ten or more counts. The antigen is unknown. V was shortened by 1 base and J by 4 bases, with 13 bases between the two germline ends. The germline V gene encodes CDR1 LNHDA and CDR2 SQIVND (reference sequence). The CDR3 covers 16 residues. In making TCR beta libraries, quantitative 5'-RACE with molecular barcodes was used. One entry per CDR3 protein, called by TCRdb with MiXCR from the 5' RACE reads. The data show tens of thousands of distinct CDR3 sequences, with approximately 5% seen just once and 2.2% held by the top ten. The clonotype originates from a male donor with ankylosing spondylitis or in good health (not recorded which). The sequenced sample consisted of blood, either unsorted or a sorted T cell fraction (not recorded which). This chain uses TRBV19 with TRBJ2-2; D possibly matches TRBD1 or TRBD2 (6 bases each). DNA for the CDR3: TGTGCCAGTAGTATAGCAAGGGGGGCGAGCACCGGGGAGCTGTTTTTT. Translation gives CASSIARGASTGELFF.